This T cell receptor beta chain is drawn from a study of cytomegalovirus exposure and HLA in healthy donors. The protocol was immunoSEQ multiplex PCR, while the TCRdb copy is restricted to in-frame clones and leaves out a portion. The sample has around 94,000 clones, approximately 95% seen once; the top ten hold 0.89%. The CDR3 spans 15 residues. Losses at the gene ends were 5 bases for V and 3 bases for J; bases not matched to a gene: 4. Germline assignment: CDR1 MNHEY and CDR2 SVGAGI. The chain carries TRBV6-5 and TRBJ1-2; TRBD1 agrees at 12 bases. The sequenced sample was PBMCs. The source is a woman aged 18-35 years in good health and CMV-seronegative. The CDR3 loop reads CASSTGTGGYYGYTF. As DNA, the CDR3 is TGTGCCAGCAGTACCGGGACAGGGGGCTACTATGGCTACACCTTC.